One and the same sample provided the 17 T cell receptor beta chains below, sequenced in a study of blood T cells in healthy people across ages. PCR was performed a second time for about 7 to 11 cycles using a sample-barcoded 5' primer and a J-beta primer mix. TCRdb re-called the 5' RACE reads through MiXCR, storing one row per CDR3 protein. The profile shows 1,500,000 or so distinct CDR3 sequences, around 55% of them singletons. The material sequenced was blood. Source of these receptors: a man between 18 and 35 years old in good health.

This clonotype was observed a few times. CDR3 in DNA: TGTGCCAGCACTTTAAAAACAGGGACCTACGAGCAGTACTTC. Amino acids: CASTLKTGTYEQYF. The chain is built from TRBV2 and TRBJ2-7; maybe TRBD1 (6 bases). CDR1 and CDR2 (germline): SNHLY, FYNNEI. The CDR3 consists of 14 residues. V lost 7 bases and J 2 bases, leaving 15 bases between the germline ends. The variable domain in full, with the rest retrieved from reference TRBV2 and TRBJ2-7, is EPEVTQTPSHQVTQMGQEVILRCVPISNHLYFYWYRQILGQKVEFLVSFYNNEISEKSEIFDDQFSVERPDGSNFTLKIRSTKLEDSAMYFCASTLKTGTYEQYFGPGTRLTVT.

The chain is built from TRBV29-1 and TRBJ2-3; the match to TRBD1 covers 7 bases. Losses at the gene ends were 5 bases for V and 6 bases for J; bases not matched to a gene: 11. This CDR3 is built from 14 residues. The germline gives CDR1 SQVTM, CDR2 ANQGSEA. The CDR3 bases are TGCAGCGTTAGGGGCCAAAGGGGGCGGGATACGCAGTATTTT. Its protein is CSVRGQRGRDTQYF.

Here the CDR3 reads CASQSGADTGETQYF. For the CDR3, the DNA is TGCGCCTCCCAATCGGGGGCGGACACTGGGGAGACCCAGTACTTC. The chain uses TRBV5-1 and TRBJ2-5; possibly TRBD1 or TRBD2 for D (6 bases each). Trimming stripped 10 bases from V and 5 bases from J, with 24 bases between. The CDR3 is made up of 15 amino acids. Germline-derived CDR1 and CDR2 are SGHRS and YFSETQ. Full variable domain (rest looked up from reference TRBV5-1 and TRBJ2-5): KAGVTQTPRYLIKTRGQQVTLSCSPISGHRSVSWYQQTPGQGLQFLFEYFSETQRNKGNFPGRFSGRQFSNSRSEMNVSTLELGDSALYLCASQSGADTGETQYFGPGTRLLVL.

The chain has TRBV4-3 and TRBJ2-3; 7 bases line up with TRBD1. V lost 11 bases and J lost 6; bases outside the gene matches: 11. Looked up from germline, CDR1 is LGHNA and CDR2 is YSLEER. The CDR3 loop spans 13 amino acids. CDR3 coding DNA: TGCGCCGGCAACCGACAGGGATCCGATACGCAGTATTTT. This sequence encodes CAGNRQGSDTQYF.

The gene calls are TRBV4-3 and TRBJ1-4; D unclear. The germline V and J ends were trimmed by 5 bases and 2 bases, with 9 bases remaining between them. CDR1 and CDR2 (germline): LGHNA, YSLEER. CDR3 length: 14 residues. DNA for the CDR3: TGCGCCAGCAGCTCCAGACGGACTAATGAAAAACTGTTTTTT. Translation: CASSSRRTNEKLFF.

The CDR3 DNA reads as TGCAGCGTTGAAGGGCCGAGTGGGGGGAGGGAGCAGTTCTTC. Amino acid sequence: CSVEGPSGGREQFF. V is TRBV29-1 and J is TRBJ2-1; tentative D call: TRBD2 (6 bases). Germline V CDR1 and CDR2: SQVTM, ANQGSEA. The CDR3 has 14 residues. V lost 1 base, J lost 10 bases, and 17 bases lay in between.

The chain carries TRBV4-3 and TRBJ1-6, with D possibly TRBD1 on 6 matching bases. Per germline, CDR1 LGHNA and CDR2 YSLEER. The CDR3 contains 15 residues. V was clipped by 3 bases and J by 10 bases, with 16 bases between them. CDR3 sequence: CASSQSYRVGSPLHF. The CDR3, as DNA: TGCGCCAGCAGCCAGTCATACAGGGTAGGCTCACCCCTCCACTTT.

Only a few counts were recorded for this clonotype. The J gene is TRBJ2-1, the V gene TRBV29-1, with D possibly called TRBD1 or TRBD2 (6 bases each). CDR1 is SQVTM, CDR2 ANQGSEA, per germline. This CDR3 has 12 amino acids. V lost 7 bases to trimming and J lost 9 bases, with 16 bases between them. The CDR3 region is CSGRGQGGEQFF. In DNA form, the CDR3 reads TGCAGCGGCCGGGGGCAGGGTGGTGAGCAGTTCTTC.

The rearrangement uses TRBV28 and TRBJ2-5; 12 bases map to TRBD2. Germline V gene sequence: CDR1 MDHEN, CDR2 SYDVKM. After removal of 6 bases from V and 4 bases from J, the junction contained 6 bases not matched to a gene. The CDR3 has 15 residues. The CDR3 is CASRPSGLAGETQYF. CDR3 DNA sequence: TGTGCCAGCAGGCCATCGGGACTAGCGGGAGAGACCCAGTACTTC.

The chain uses TRBV29-1 and TRBJ2-3; possibly TRBD2 for D (5 bases). Germline CDR1 SQVTM, CDR2 ANQGSEA. V dropped 4 bases and J dropped 1 base, with 9 bases sitting between them. The CDR3 spans 13 residues. In DNA, the CDR3 is TGCAGCGTTGTGGACGGGGGCACAGATACGCAGTATTTT. This gives the protein CSVVDGGTDTQYF.

This rearrangement joins TRBV15 to TRBJ2-6, with 7 bases identical to TRBD1. This CDR3 is built from 17 residues. From germline, CDR1 is LNHNV and CDR2 YYDKDF (reference sequence). The V segment lost 4 bases and the J segment 0 bases; nucleotides outside the gene matches: 6. This CDR3 is CATSIRQGNSGANVLTF. The CDR3 bases are TGTGCCACCAGCATACGACAGGGTAACTCTGGGGCCAACGTCCTGACTTTC. Full variable domain (remainder filled in from reference TRBV15 and TRBJ2-6): DAMVIQNPRYQVTQFGKPVTLSCSQTLNHNVMYWYQQKSSQAPKLLFHYYDKDFNNEADTPDNFQSRRPNTSFCFLDIRSPGLGDTAMYLCATSIRQGNSGANVLTFGAGSRLTVL.

The chain links TRBV30 to TRBJ2-7; D remains unclear. The CDR3 consists of 11 residues. CDR1 GTSNPN and CDR2 SVGIG come from the germline V gene (reference sequence). Trimming pared 5 bases from V and 6 bases from J, leaving 11 bases between. CDR3 bases: TGTGCCTGGGGATCCGGTGGCGAGCAGTACTTC. The encoded protein is CAWGSGGEQYF. Filled out from reference TRBV30 and TRBJ2-7, the complete variable domain reads SQTIHQWPATLVQPVGSPLSLECTVEGTSNPNLYWYRQAAGRGLQLLFYSVGIGQISSEVPQNLSASRPQDRQFILSSKKLLLSDSGFYLCAWGSGGEQYFGPGTRLTVT.

Only a few counts were recorded for this clonotype. The chain's CDR3 is CSVWAGPSYEQYF. CDR3 bases: TGCAGCGTTTGGGCAGGGCCCTCCTACGAGCAGTACTTC. This chain uses TRBV29-1 with TRBJ2-7, with a possible D match to TRBD1 (5 bases). The CDR3 is 13 amino acids. Germline loops: CDR1 SQVTM, CDR2 ANQGSEA. V gave up 5 bases and J gave up 0 bases, with 11 bases separating them.

This sequence joins TRBV20-1 and TRBJ2-7; D not resolved. CDR3 length: 11 residues. Germline CDR1 DFQATT, CDR2 SNEGSKA (reference sequence). V was clipped by 6 bases and J by 0 bases, with 6 bases between them. CDR3 nucleotide sequence: TGCAGTGCCTTTTACTCCTACGAGCAGTACTTC. This sequence encodes CSAFYSYEQYF.

The V call is TRBV10-3, the J call TRBJ1-5; a weak D match, TRBD1 (5 bases). V was clipped by 8 bases and J by 1 base, with 15 bases between them. The length of the CDR3 is 15 residues. Germline CDR1 reads ENHRY; CDR2 reads SYGVKD. The CDR3 nucleotides are TGTGCCATCGCCGGGGGGGGAGGGAGCAATCAGCCCCAGCATTTT. It yields the protein CAIAGGGGSNQPQHF.

The chain joins TRBV21-1 to TRBJ2-5; the D call in the table, TRBD1, was not verified against the DNA. TRBV21-1 is an annotated pseudogene. The CDR3 loop spans 13 amino acids. DNA of the CDR3: TGTGCCAGCAGCAAAAGGAAGGAGACAGGGGAGTACTTC. Translating it yields CASSKRKETGEYF.

The rearrangement joins TRBV7-2 to TRBJ2-7; 11 bases match TRBD2. Germline values: CDR1 SGHTA, CDR2 FQGNSA. CDR3 length: 16 residues. With V trimmed by 5 bases and J by 7 bases, 13 bases remained unmatched. The DNA of the CDR3 is TGTGCCAGCAGCCGGGTAGCGGGGGGGGCCCAACATGAGCAGTACTTC. Its translation is CASSRVAGGAQHEQYF.